One and the same sample provided the 8 T cell receptor beta chains below, sequenced in a study of T cells in localized non-small cell lung cancer. Profiling relied on immunoSEQ multiplex PCR, and the TCRdb table lists in-frame clones only, not all of them. The table shows about 30,000 clones, with about 88% occurring only once. The sequencing used peripheral blood, collected before any cancer treatment. These TCRs come from a woman aged 40 to 75 with stage I lung adenocarcinoma.

The genes are TRBV25-1 and TRBJ2-1, with D perhaps matching TRBD1 (5 bases). Trimming removed 2 bases from V and 7 bases from J, with 15 bases in between. Germline CDR1 and CDR2: MGHDK and SYGVNS. The CDR3 is 15 amino acids. The chain's CDR3 is CASSEVVQGWNEQFF. Written as DNA, the CDR3 is TGTGCCAGCAGTGAAGTTGTCCAGGGTTGGAATGAGCAGTTCTTC.

The rearrangement uses TRBV7-8 and TRBJ1-5, with D maybe TRBD1 (5 bases). The CDR3 consists of 15 residues. Germline loops: CDR1 SGHVS, CDR2 FQNEAQ. V lost 3 bases, J lost 1 base, and 10 bases lay in between. The CDR3 loop reads CASSLGRWSNQPQHF. CDR3 coding DNA: TGTGCCAGCAGCTTGGGACGGTGGAGCAATCAGCCCCAGCATTTT.

In DNA, the CDR3 is TGCGCCAGCAGCTTGGGGACAGGGGCTGAAGCTTTCTTT. This encodes CASSLGTGAEAFF. The chain couples TRBV5-1 to TRBJ1-1; TRBD1 matches at 9 bases. In germline, CDR1 is SGHRS, CDR2 YFSETQ. The CDR3 totals 13 residues. Trimming at V came to 0 bases and at J to 6 bases, leaving 0 bases not matched to a gene.

The V call is TRBV11-2, the J call TRBJ2-3; 7 positions match TRBD2. V lost 4 bases to trimming and J lost 2 bases; unmatched junction nucleotides: 12. The germline V gene encodes CDR1 SGHAT and CDR2 FQNNGV. This CDR3 spans 17 amino acids. Here the CDR3 DNA reads TGTGCCAGCAGCTACGCGGGGAGCGGGGCCCTCACAGATACGCAGTATTTT. Its protein is CASSYAGSGALTDTQYF.

The rearrangement uses TRBV10-3 and TRBJ1-2, with a possible D match to TRBD1 (5 bases). Trimming took off 6 bases at V and 8 bases at J, with 13 bases between the two ends. CDR1 ENHRY and CDR2 SYGVKD come from the germline V gene. The CDR3 is 12 residues long. In DNA form, the CDR3 reads TGTGCCATCAGGGAGGGGAAGGGCGGCTACACCTTC. Translated: CAIREGKGGYTF.

This clone has just one count. The chain couples TRBV28 to TRBJ2-7; possibly TRBD1 for D (5 bases). The CDR3 extends over 15 amino acids. Germline V lookup: CDR1 MDHEN, CDR2 SYDVKM. V dropped 4 bases and J dropped 0 bases, with 13 bases sitting between them. The CDR3 DNA reads as TGTGCCAGCAGTTCCGGACAATCCGTCTCCTACGAGCAGTACTTC. Amino acid sequence: CASSSGQSVSYEQYF.

V is TRBV11-2 and J is TRBJ2-1; TRBD1 might be the D (6 bases). The CDR3 spans 15 residues. Germline CDR1 and CDR2: SGHAT and FQNNGV. The germline V and J ends were trimmed by 1 base and 3 bases, with 10 bases remaining between them. CDR3 loop: CASSLGSTGYNEQFF. DNA for the CDR3: TGTGCCAGCAGCTTAGGTTCGACAGGCTACAATGAGCAGTTCTTC.

This sequence joins TRBV13 and TRBJ1-2; TRBD1 matches at 7 bases. The CDR3 is made up of 14 amino acids. Germline CDR1 and CDR2: PRHDT and FYEKMQ (reference sequence). Germline trimming cut 5 bases from V and 1 base from J; bases unmatched to any gene: 4. CDR3 in amino acids: CASSGGQLNYGYTF. DNA for the CDR3: TGTGCCAGCAGCGGGGGACAGCTTAACTATGGCTACACCTTC.